The 5 T cell receptor beta chains listed next were all sequenced from one sample in a study of post-analysis software for immune sequencing data. No antigens are known for them. The library was made from cDNA and included unique molecular identifiers. One entry per CDR3 protein, called by TCRdb with MiXCR from the PCR reads. The repertoire has fewer than 900,000 distinct CDR3 sequences, about 43% of them found once; the top ten carry 4.9%. Regarding the study as a whole: Compared with controls, patients had more of roughly 5 TRBV segments, including TRBV5-6, TRBV5-1 and TRBV20-1.

Sequencing was carried out using blood. The receptors shown here come from a girl aged 5-17 years with multiple sclerosis.

V usage is TRBV5-1 and J usage is TRBJ2-2; D perhaps matches TRBD1 (6 bases). From germline, CDR1 is SGHRS and CDR2 YFSETQ. The V gene lost 4 bases and the J gene lost 7 bases, with 14 bases spanning the gap. This CDR3 contains 14 residues. The CDR3 DNA follows: TGCGCCAGCAGCCCCCATCAGGGGCTCGGGGAGCTGTTTTTT. Its translation: CASSPHQGLGELFF.

V and J are TRBV7-8 and TRBJ1-4; D is unresolved. Germline V lookup: CDR1 SGHVS, CDR2 FQNEAQ. V shed 4 bases and J shed 0 bases, with 9 bases lying between them. This CDR3 spans 15 amino acids. The CDR3 spells CASSSQIATNEKLFF. For the CDR3, the DNA is TGTGCCAGCAGCTCACAGATTGCAACTAATGAAAAACTGTTTTTT.

This chain uses TRBV27 with TRBJ2-5; weak D call: TRBD2 (6 bases). The germline gives CDR1 MNHEY, CDR2 SMNVEV (reference sequence). CDR3 length: 14 residues. Trimming pared 1 base from V and 5 bases from J, leaving 11 bases between. The CDR3 sequence: CASSLYGSGETQYF. The CDR3 DNA reads as TGTGCCAGCAGTTTATACGGGAGTGGGGAGACCCAGTACTTC.

The chain combines TRBV7-9 with TRBJ2-1; D not resolved. Trimming left V 7 bases short and J 8 bases short, with 9 bases between. There are 11 residues in the CDR3. CDR1 is SEHNR, CDR2 FQNEAQ, per germline (reference sequence). The CDR3 DNA sequence: TGTGCCAGCAACACAGTCGATGAGCAGTTCTTC. It encodes CASNTVDEQFF.

This clonotype appeared a few times. The genes are TRBV20-1 and TRBJ2-7; TRBD1 agrees at 9 bases. V shed 3 bases and J 3 bases; nucleotides not matched to a gene: 3. This CDR3 is built from 13 residues. CDR1 and CDR2 from the germline V gene are DFQATT and SNEGSKA (reference sequence). CDR3 protein: CSARGDRDYEQYF. In DNA, the CDR3 is TGCAGTGCTAGGGGGGACAGGGACTACGAGCAGTACTTC.